This T cell receptor (beta chain) was retrieved from a study of sequential checkpoint blockade in melanoma. TCRdb's copy holds only in-frame clones and misses some; the assay was immunoSEQ multiplex PCR. The sample lists several thousand clones, roughly 50% occurring once. The treatment here: randomized to nivolumab then ipilimumab (arm A) or the reverse (arm B). The CDR3 totals 14 residues. CDR1 and CDR2 (germline): SGHDT, YYEEEE. Trimming pared 3 bases from V and 7 bases from J, leaving 16 bases between. V gene TRBV5-6 combines with J gene TRBJ1-2; the D is unclear. Sample: CD8+ T cells sorted from blood (inferred from file names), taken from a patient given nivolumab and ipilimumab in sequence. The sequence was collected from a human donor with melanoma. The CDR3 DNA is TGTGCCAGCAGCTCCAGGCGGGGAACCACTGGCTACACCTTC. Its translation: CASSSRRGTTGYTF.